This T cell receptor (beta chain) came from a study of blood T cell repertoires in COVID-19. On the study more broadly: Samples taken during acute and convalescent COVID-19 were collected in the United States, Italy and Spain. T cells, B-cell-depleted T cells, or PBMCs supplied cDNA or gDNA.

The CDR3 has 12 amino acids. Germline V gene lookup returns CDR1 SNHLY and CDR2 FYNNEI. V lost 9 bases to trimming and J lost 3 bases, with 12 bases between them. Original processing methods: Amplification from reference gene primers served as the basis for estimated nucleated cell counts. The protocol was immunoSEQ multiplex PCR, while the TCRdb copy is restricted to in-frame clones and leaves out a portion. V, J and clone size were drawn from that table, and D and trimming were deduced from the DNA. The sample has tens of thousands of clones, about 78% seen once. The material sequenced was peripheral blood. This sequence was found in a man between 65 and 85 years old with active or convalescent COVID-19. The rearrangement joins TRBV2 to TRBJ2-7, with D maybe TRBD2 (5 bases). The CDR3 loop reads CASSQEDYEQYF. CDR3 in DNA: TGTGCCAGTAGTCAGGAGGACTACGAGCAGTACTTC.